Below, 8 T cell receptor beta chains from the same sample are listed, as sequenced in a study of TIL therapy for anti-PD-1-resistant metastatic lung cancer. Sequencing used immunoSEQ v3. Produced via immunoSEQ multiplex PCR; TCRdb's table is partial and in-frame only. The sample has some 7,000 clones, 60% to 65% seen once. The time point was: pre-treatment sample, taken before nivolumab and TIL therapy. The tumor samples were excised metastases, mostly pleural nodules or supraclavicular lymph nodes. Material: tumor tissue, obtained at baseline. The receptors derive from a person aged 30 to 80 with non-small cell lung cancer.

The rearrangement links TRBV5-4 to TRBJ1-4; D perhaps matches TRBD1 (5 bases). Germline V gene data show CDR1 as SGHNT and CDR2 as YYREEE (reference sequence). Trimming shortened V by 4 bases and J by 4 bases, and 14 bases separated the two germline ends. The CDR3 consists of 15 residues. CDR3 region: CASSVNRGLNEKLFF. The CDR3 coding sequence is TGTGCCAGCAGCGTCAATCGGGGACTTAATGAAAAACTGTTTTTT. Based on the CDR3 plus reference TRBV5-4 and TRBJ1-4, the full variable domain is ETGVTQSPTHLIKTRGQQVTLRCSSQSGHNTVSWYQQALGQGPQFIFQYYREEENGRGNFPPRFSGLQFPNYSSELNVNALELDDSALYLCASSVNRGLNEKLFFGSGTQLSVL.

This clone showed up just a few times. The J gene is TRBJ1-4, the V gene TRBV27; 9 positions agree with TRBD1. The CDR3 spans 16 residues. The V gene's germline CDR1 is MNHEY and CDR2 SMNVEV (reference sequence). V shed 2 bases, J shed 7 bases, and the junction held 8 bases outside the gene matches. Here the CDR3 DNA reads TGTGCCAGCAGTTTAGGGACAGGGACCGGGGGTGAAAAACTGTTTTTT. Protein sequence: CASSLGTGTGGEKLFF.

Concerning this clone itself: This sample includes further DNA sequences coding for the same CDR3. The rearrangement joins TRBV4-1 to TRBJ2-1; D may be TRBD2 (6 bases). V was trimmed by 0 bases and J by 0 bases, leaving 15 bases between them. The CDR3 contains 18 residues. CDR1 and CDR2 (germline): MGHRA, YSYEKL. DNA for the CDR3: TGCGCCAGCAGCCAAGAGAGGGTAGCGGCCCCCTCCTACAATGAGCAGTTCTTC. Its translation is CASSQERVAAPSYNEQFF.

The chain couples TRBV11-2 to TRBJ2-2; 12 bases are shared with TRBD2. V lost 4 bases, J lost 1 base, and 1 base stayed unmatched. CDR3 length: 16 residues. Germline lookup yields CDR1 SGHAT and CDR2 FQNNGV. The DNA of the CDR3 is TGTGCCAGCAGCTCTAGCGGGGGGGTGAACACCGGGGAGCTGTTTTTT. Protein product: CASSSSGGVNTGELFF.

The chain recombines TRBV4-1 with TRBJ2-7; 11 positions agree with TRBD2. The V gene's germline CDR1 is MGHRA and CDR2 YSYEKL. V lost 3 bases and J lost 3; bases outside the gene matches: 10. This CDR3 region has 17 residues. The CDR3 DNA reads TGCGCCAGCAGCCAGGCCCAGACTAGCGGGGCTCACTACGAGCAGTACTTC. It specifies CASSQAQTSGAHYEQYF.

The chain employs TRBV7-3 and TRBJ1-2; 7 positions match TRBD1. Germline values: CDR1 SGHTA, CDR2 FQGTGA. Trimming took 0 bases from V and 8 from J; bases not matched to a gene: 9. The CDR3 is made up of 15 amino acids. CDR3 sequence reads: CASSLTGSTGTGYTF. The DNA for the CDR3 is TGTGCCAGCAGCTTAACGGGTTCGACAGGGACCGGCTACACCTTC.

The rearrangement links TRBV19 to TRBJ2-3; 12 nucleotides match TRBD2. Trimming cost V 9 bases and J 2 bases; bases outside gene matches: 6. The CDR3 contains 15 residues. Germline V CDR1 and CDR2: LNHDA, SQIVND (reference sequence). For the CDR3, the DNA is TGTGCCAGCAAGACTAGCGGGGGCACCACAGATACGCAGTATTTT. This sequence encodes CASKTSGGTTDTQYF.

The V call is TRBV7-9, the J call TRBJ1-2; 7 nucleotides match TRBD1. V dropped 5 bases and J dropped 0; count of bases not matched to a gene: 9. Germline lookup yields CDR1 SEHNR and CDR2 FQNEAQ (reference sequence). This CDR3 spans 16 amino acids. CDR3 nucleotides: TGTGCCAGCAGCCAGGGGGGGACAATAGCTAACTATGGCTACACCTTC. Translating it yields CASSQGGTIANYGYTF.